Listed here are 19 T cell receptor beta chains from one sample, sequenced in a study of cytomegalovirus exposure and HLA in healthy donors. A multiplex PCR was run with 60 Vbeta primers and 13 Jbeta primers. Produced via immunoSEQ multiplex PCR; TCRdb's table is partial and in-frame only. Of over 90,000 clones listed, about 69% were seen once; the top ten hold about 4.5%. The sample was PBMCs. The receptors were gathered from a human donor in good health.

CDR3 loop: CASSGGDRVHEQYF. In nucleotides, the CDR3 is TGTGCCAGCAGCGGGGGGGACAGGGTTCACGAGCAGTACTTC. The chain recombines TRBV9 with TRBJ2-7; 9 bases match TRBD1. The germline V gene encodes CDR1 SGDLS and CDR2 YYNGEE. The CDR3 covers 14 residues. The trim removed 3 bases at V and 5 bases at J, leaving 6 bases unmatched.

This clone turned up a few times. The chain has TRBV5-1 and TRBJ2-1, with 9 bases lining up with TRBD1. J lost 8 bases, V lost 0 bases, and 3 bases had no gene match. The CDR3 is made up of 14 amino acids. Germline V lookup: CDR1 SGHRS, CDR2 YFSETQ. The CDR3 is CASSLGDRADEQFF. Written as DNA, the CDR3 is TGCGCCAGCAGCTTGGGGGACAGGGCAGATGAGCAGTTCTTC.

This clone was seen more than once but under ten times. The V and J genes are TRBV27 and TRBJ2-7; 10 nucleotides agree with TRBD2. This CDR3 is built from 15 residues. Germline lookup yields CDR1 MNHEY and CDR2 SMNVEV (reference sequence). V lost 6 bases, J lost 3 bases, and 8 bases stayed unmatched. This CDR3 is CASRSGLAENYEQYF. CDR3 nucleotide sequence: TGTGCCAGCAGATCAGGACTAGCGGAAAACTACGAGCAGTACTTC.

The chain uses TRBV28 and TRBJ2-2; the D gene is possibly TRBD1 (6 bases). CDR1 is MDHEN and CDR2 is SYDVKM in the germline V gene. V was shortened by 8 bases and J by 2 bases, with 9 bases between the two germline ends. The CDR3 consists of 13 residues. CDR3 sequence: CASVRGNTGELFF. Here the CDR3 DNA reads TGTGCCAGCGTCAGGGGCAACACCGGGGAGCTGTTTTTT.

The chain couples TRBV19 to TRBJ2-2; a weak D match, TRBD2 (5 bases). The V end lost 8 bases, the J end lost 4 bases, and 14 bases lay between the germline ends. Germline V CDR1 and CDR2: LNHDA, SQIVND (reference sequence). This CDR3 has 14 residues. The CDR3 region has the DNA TGTGCCAGTCAGTGGCCCCGGGGCACCGGGGAGCTGTTTTTT. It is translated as CASQWPRGTGELFF.

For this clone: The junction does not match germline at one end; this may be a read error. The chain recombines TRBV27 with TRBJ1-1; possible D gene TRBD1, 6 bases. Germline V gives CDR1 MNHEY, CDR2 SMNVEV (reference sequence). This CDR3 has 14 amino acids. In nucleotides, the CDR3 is TGTGCCAGCGGTTTACAGGGATTGAACACTGAAGCTTTCTTT. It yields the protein CASGLQGLNTEAFF.

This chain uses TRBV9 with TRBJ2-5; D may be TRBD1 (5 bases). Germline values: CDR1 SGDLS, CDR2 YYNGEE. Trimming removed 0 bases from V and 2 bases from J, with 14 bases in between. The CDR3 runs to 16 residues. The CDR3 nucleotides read TGTGCCAGCAGCGTAGGGACACAGATGGGGCAAGAGACCCAGTACTTC. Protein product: CASSVGTQMGQETQYF.

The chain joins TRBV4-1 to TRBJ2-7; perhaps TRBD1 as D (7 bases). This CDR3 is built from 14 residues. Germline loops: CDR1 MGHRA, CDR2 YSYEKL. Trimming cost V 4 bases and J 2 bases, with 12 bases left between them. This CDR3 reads CASSRRDSPYEQYF. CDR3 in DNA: TGCGCCAGCAGCCGGAGGGACAGCCCCTACGAGCAGTACTTC.

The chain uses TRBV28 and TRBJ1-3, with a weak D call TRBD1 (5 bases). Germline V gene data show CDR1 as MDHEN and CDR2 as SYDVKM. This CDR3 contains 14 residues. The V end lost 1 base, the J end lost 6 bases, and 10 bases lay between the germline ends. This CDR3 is CASSLSPGPNTIYF. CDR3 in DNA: TGTGCCAGCAGTTTATCGCCAGGGCCAAACACCATATATTTT. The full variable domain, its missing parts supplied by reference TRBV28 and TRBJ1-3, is DVKVTQSSRYLVKRTGEKVFLECVQDMDHENMFWYRQDPGLGLRLIYFSYDVKMKEKGDIPEGYSVSREKKERFSLILESASTNQTSMYLCASSLSPGPNTIYFGEGSWLTVV.

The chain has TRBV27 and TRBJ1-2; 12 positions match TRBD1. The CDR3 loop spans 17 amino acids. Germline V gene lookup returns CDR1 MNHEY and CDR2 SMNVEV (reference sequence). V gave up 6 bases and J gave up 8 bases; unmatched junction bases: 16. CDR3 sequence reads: CASSRTGTGGFFSGYTF. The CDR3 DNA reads TGTGCCAGCAGCAGAACGGGGACAGGGGGCTTTTTTTCGGGCTACACCTTC.

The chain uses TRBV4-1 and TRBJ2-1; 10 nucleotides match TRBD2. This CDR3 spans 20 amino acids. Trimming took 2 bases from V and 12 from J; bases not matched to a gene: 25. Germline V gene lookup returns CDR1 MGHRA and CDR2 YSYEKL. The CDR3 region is CASSQRATSSGSFGALGQFF. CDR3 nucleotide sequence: TGCGCCAGCAGCCAACGCGCCACCTCTAGCGGGAGTTTTGGGGCCCTTGGGCAGTTCTTC.

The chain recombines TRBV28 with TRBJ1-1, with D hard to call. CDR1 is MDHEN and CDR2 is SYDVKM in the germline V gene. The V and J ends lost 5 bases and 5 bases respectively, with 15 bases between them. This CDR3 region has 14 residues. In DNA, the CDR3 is TGTGCCAGCAGTCCCTACGGTCCGCGGACTGAAGCTTTCTTT. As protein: CASSPYGPRTEAFF.

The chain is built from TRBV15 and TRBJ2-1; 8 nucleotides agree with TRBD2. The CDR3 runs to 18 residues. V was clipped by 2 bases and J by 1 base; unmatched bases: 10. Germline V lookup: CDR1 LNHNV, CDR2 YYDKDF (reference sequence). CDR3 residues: CATSRPPRASGSYNEQFF. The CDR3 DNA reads TGTGCCACCAGCAGACCACCCCGGGCTAGCGGGTCCTACAATGAGCAGTTCTTC.

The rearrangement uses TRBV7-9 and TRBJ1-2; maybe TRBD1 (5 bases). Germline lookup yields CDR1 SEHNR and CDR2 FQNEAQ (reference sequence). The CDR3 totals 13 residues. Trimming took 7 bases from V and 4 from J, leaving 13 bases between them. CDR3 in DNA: TGTGCCAGCACCCCCGGGGGGGGCTATGGCTACACCTTC. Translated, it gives CASTPGGGYGYTF.

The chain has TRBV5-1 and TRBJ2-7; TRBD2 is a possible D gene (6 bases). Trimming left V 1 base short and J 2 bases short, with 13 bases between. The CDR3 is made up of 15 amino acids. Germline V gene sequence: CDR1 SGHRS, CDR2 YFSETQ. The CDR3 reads CASSLLAGRAYEQYF. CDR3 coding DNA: TGCGCCAGCAGCTTGCTCGCGGGGCGTGCCTACGAGCAGTACTTC.

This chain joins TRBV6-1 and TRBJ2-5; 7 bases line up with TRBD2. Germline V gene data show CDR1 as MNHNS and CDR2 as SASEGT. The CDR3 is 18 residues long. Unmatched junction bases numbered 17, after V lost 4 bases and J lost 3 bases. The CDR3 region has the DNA TGTGCCAGCAGTGGGGGAGTGAGGCGGGAGCGATGGGAAGAGACCCAGTACTTC. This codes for CASSGGVRRERWEETQYF.

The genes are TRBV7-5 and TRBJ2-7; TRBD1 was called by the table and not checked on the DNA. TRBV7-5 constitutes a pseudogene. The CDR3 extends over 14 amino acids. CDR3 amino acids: CARSPSTASYEQYF. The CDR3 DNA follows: TGTGCCAGAAGCCCGTCGACAGCCTCCTACGAGCAGTACTTC.

DNA for the CDR3: TGCGCCAGCAGCTCACATGCAGGGGGCGCTTTCTACGAGCAGTACTTC. Its protein product is CASSSHAGGAFYEQYF. The gene calls are TRBV5-1 and TRBJ2-7, with 8 bases that match TRBD1. V lost 3 bases to trimming and J lost 3 bases; unmatched junction nucleotides: 11. The V gene's germline CDR1 is SGHRS and CDR2 YFSETQ. The CDR3 contains 16 residues.

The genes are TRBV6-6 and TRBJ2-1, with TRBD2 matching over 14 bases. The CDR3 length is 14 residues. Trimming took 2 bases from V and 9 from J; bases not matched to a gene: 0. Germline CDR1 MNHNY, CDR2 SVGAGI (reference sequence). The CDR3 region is CASSYGTSGSEQFF. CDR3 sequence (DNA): TGTGCCAGCAGTTACGGGACTAGCGGGAGTGAGCAGTTCTTC.